The 19 T cell receptor beta chains below were found in one sample sequenced in a study of CD8+ T cells in alopecia areata. Treatment reported: oral pan-JAK inhibitor, 5-10 mg twice daily. Sequencing used cDNA as its template, made by extracting RNA and reverse transcribing it. The assay was immunoSEQ multiplex PCR, and TCRdb's table has in-frame clones only and misses some. This repertoire shows under 150,000 clones, over 60% found once; its top ten account for 5.7%. Sequenced material: CD4+ T cells sorted from blood, taken at week 4, from a patient treated with tofacitinib. The receptors shown here come from a human donor with alopecia areata.

The genes are TRBV28 and TRBJ2-1; 9 positions match TRBD2. The CDR3 is 12 amino acids. The trim removed 6 bases at V and 10 bases at J, leaving 4 bases unmatched. The V gene's germline CDR1 is MDHEN and CDR2 SYDVKM. The CDR3 DNA reads as TGTGCCAGCAGGAGCGGGAGGCGGGAGCAGTTCTTC. Residues: CASRSGRREQFF. Supplemented by reference TRBV28 and TRBJ2-1, the full variable domain reads DVKVTQSSRYLVKRTGEKVFLECVQDMDHENMFWYRQDPGLGLRLIYFSYDVKMKEKGDIPEGYSVSREKKERFSLILESASTNQTSMYLCASRSGRREQFFGPGTRLTVL.

The gene calls are TRBV29-1 and TRBJ2-4; perhaps TRBD2 as D (5 bases). V was clipped by 6 bases and J by 2 bases, with 11 bases between them. Germline V gene sequence: CDR1 SQVTM, CDR2 ANQGSEA. The CDR3 has 13 residues. The CDR3: CSVLKDSKNIQYF. For the CDR3, the DNA is TGCAGCGTCCTTAAGGACTCCAAAAACATTCAGTACTTC.

The V call is TRBV15, the J call TRBJ2-3; 7 nucleotides align to TRBD2. The CDR3 covers 15 residues. V gave up 0 bases and J gave up 7 bases; unmatched junction bases: 7. Per germline, CDR1 LNHNV and CDR2 YYDKDF (reference sequence). CDR3 loop: CATSRETSARHTQYF. The CDR3 nucleotides read TGTGCCACCAGCAGAGAAACTAGCGCGAGGCATACGCAGTATTTT.

This chain uses TRBV27 with TRBJ1-1; no clear D. The CDR3 sequence is 15 residues long. Between the trimmed V and J ends, which lost 2 bases and 2 bases, there was a span of 12 bases. CDR1 MNHEY and CDR2 SMNVEV come from the germline V gene (reference sequence). The CDR3 bases are TGTGCCAGCAGTTTAGTAGGCCAGGTAAACACTGAAGCTTTCTTT. Residues: CASSLVGQVNTEAFF.

The rearrangement links TRBV4-3 to TRBJ2-7, with 9 nucleotides matching TRBD1. Germline-derived CDR1 and CDR2 are LGHNA and YSLEER. The trim removed 3 bases at V and 2 bases at J, leaving 8 bases unmatched. The CDR3 has 16 amino acids. CDR3 sequence: CASSQDHRGQTYEQYF. CDR3 nucleotide sequence: TGCGCCAGCAGCCAGGACCACAGGGGGCAAACCTACGAGCAGTACTTC.

J is TRBJ1-1 and V is TRBV4-1; D might be TRBD1 (5 bases). This CDR3 has 15 amino acids. V was shortened by 6 bases and J by 0 bases, with 14 bases between the two germline ends. Germline lookup yields CDR1 MGHRA and CDR2 YSYEKL. In DNA, the CDR3 is TGCGCCAGCAGGGGGGTGTTAGCGGTGAACACTGAAGCTTTCTTT. It translates to CASRGVLAVNTEAFF.

The chain has TRBV29-1 and TRBJ2-5; D is possibly TRBD1 or TRBD2 (6 bases each). The CDR3 extends over 13 amino acids. CDR1 SQVTM and CDR2 ANQGSEA come from the germline V gene. Trimming took 2 bases from V and 7 from J, leaving 14 bases between them. The CDR3 spells CSVERTEGGTQYF. CDR3 bases: TGCAGCGTTGAAAGGACGGAGGGGGGGACCCAGTACTTC.

The chain links TRBV6-5 to TRBJ2-7; the match to TRBD2 covers 7 bases. Germline assignment: CDR1 MNHEY and CDR2 SVGAGI. The V and J ends lost 6 bases and 4 bases, in that order; junction bases with no gene match: 9. CDR3 length: 14 amino acids. CDR3 loop: CASRGRARFYEQYF. The CDR3 DNA reads TGTGCCAGCAGGGGGAGGGCCAGATTTTACGAGCAGTACTTC.

J is TRBJ2-1 and V is TRBV4-2; tentatively, D is TRBD2 (5 bases). Germline CDR1 reads LGHNA; CDR2 reads YNFKEQ. V lost 1 base and J lost 6, with 10 bases in between. This CDR3 is 14 amino acids long. The CDR3 bases are TGTGCCAGCAGCCAAGCACGAGGGCCCAATGAGCAGTTCTTC. Protein sequence: CASSQARGPNEQFF.

The chain couples TRBV18 to TRBJ2-3, with 9 positions matching TRBD2. With 6 bases clipped from V and 4 bases from J, the junction kept 8 bases outside the gene matches. The CDR3 totals 15 residues. Germline V gives CDR1 KGHSH, CDR2 LQKENI. DNA of the CDR3: TGTGCCAGCTCCCCGGAGGCGGGAGGGGCAGATACGCAGTATTTT. Protein sequence: CASSPEAGGADTQYF.

This clone came up a few times. The sample carries other DNA sequences with the same CDR3. The genes are TRBV5-1 and TRBJ2-3; D is unresolved. There are 14 residues in the CDR3. Germline values: CDR1 SGHRS, CDR2 YFSETQ. Deletions cut 0 bases from V and 1 base from J, with 6 bases between. The CDR3 loop is CASSLDSGTDTQYF. The DNA of the CDR3 is TGCGCCAGCAGCTTGGACTCCGGCACAGATACGCAGTATTTT.

This clone was observed a single time. This rearrangement joins TRBV18 to TRBJ2-5; perhaps TRBD2 as D (6 bases). Germline V gives CDR1 KGHSH, CDR2 LQKENI. The CDR3 extends over 14 amino acids. V lost 6 bases to trimming and J lost 4 bases, with 15 bases between them. CDR3 amino acids: CASSIKQEGETQYF. The CDR3 DNA reads as TGTGCCAGCTCGATAAAACAGGAGGGAGAGACCCAGTACTTC.

The rearrangement links TRBV5-4 to TRBJ2-1; TRBD2 aligns across 7 bases. Germline V lookup: CDR1 SGHNT, CDR2 YYREEE (reference sequence). The CDR3 spans 16 residues. V trimming: 4 bases; J trimming: 4 bases; junction bases outside the gene matches: 11. The CDR3 spells CASSPVASGAYNEQFF. The CDR3 coding sequence is TGTGCCAGCAGCCCGGTCGCTAGCGGCGCTTACAATGAGCAGTTCTTC.

The chain is built from TRBV5-1 and TRBJ2-3, with D perhaps matching TRBD2 (5 bases). V shed 7 bases and J shed 0 bases, with 15 bases lying between them. Germline values: CDR1 SGHRS, CDR2 YFSETQ. The CDR3 contains 15 residues. The CDR3 protein is CASDYDGSSTDTQYF. The CDR3 DNA reads TGCGCCAGCGACTACGACGGTTCTAGCACAGATACGCAGTATTTT.

The rearrangement joins TRBV5-4 to TRBJ2-5; D could derive from TRBD1 or TRBD2 (5 bases each). The CDR3 sequence is 13 residues long. Per germline, CDR1 SGHNT and CDR2 YYREEE (reference sequence). The V end lost 0 bases, the J end lost 5 bases, and 8 bases lay between the germline ends. The CDR3 loop reads CASSLAEGETQYF. The CDR3 bases are TGTGCCAGCAGCTTGGCCGAGGGGGAGACCCAGTACTTC.

The chain has TRBV29-1 and TRBJ1-5; TRBD1 matches at 7 bases. The CDR3 consists of 15 residues. Germline V gene data show CDR1 as SQVTM and CDR2 as ANQGSEA. This CDR3 is CSYRVGGEGNQPQHF. As DNA, the CDR3 is TGCAGTTACCGGGTAGGGGGCGAGGGCAATCAGCCCCAGCATTTT.

This chain uses TRBV25-1 with TRBJ1-2; perhaps TRBD1 as D (6 bases). The CDR3 is made up of 12 amino acids. Trimming shortened V by 8 bases and J by 4 bases, and 11 bases separated the two germline ends. Per germline, CDR1 MGHDK and CDR2 SYGVNS. CDR3 loop: CASGGQSYGYTF. The CDR3 DNA follows: TGTGCCAGCGGCGGACAGTCCTATGGCTACACCTTC.

This rearrangement joins TRBV23-1 to TRBJ2-7; D ambiguous. TRBV23-1 is an ORF, with its function uncertain. CDR3 length equals 13 residues. The ends were cut back, 2 bases at V and 3 bases at J, with 8 bases in the middle. CDR3 amino acids: CASSQRRSYEQYF. CDR3 DNA sequence: TGCGCCAGCAGTCAAAGGAGAAGCTACGAGCAGTACTTC.

The chain has TRBV15 and TRBJ2-2, with D unresolved. Per germline, CDR1 LNHNV and CDR2 YYDKDF (reference sequence). CDR3 length: 15 amino acids. V lost 0 bases and J 0 bases, leaving 5 bases between the germline ends. The CDR3 reads CATSRDYPNTGELFF. In nucleotides, the CDR3 is TGTGCCACCAGCAGAGATTATCCGAACACCGGGGAGCTGTTTTTT.